Listed here are 10 T cell receptor beta chains from one sample, sequenced in a study of shared clonotypes between healthy human individuals. The assay was immunoSEQ multiplex PCR, and TCRdb's table has in-frame clones only and misses some. The sample yields about 2.1 million clones, around 93% seen once. Selected positively for CCR7 and CD45RO-negative, naive CD8 cells excluded terminally differentiated effector memory CD45RA+ cells. The specimen was naive CD8+ T cells from PBMCs. The receptors derive from a man in his late teens or twenties in good health. Some clones in this sample may be carry-over from other donors' samples.

This chain connects TRBV30 to TRBJ2-5, with a possible D match to TRBD1 (6 bases). The V end lost 0 bases, the J end lost 2 bases, and 19 bases lay between the germline ends. This CDR3 comprises 17 residues. Looked up from germline, CDR1 is GTSNPN and CDR2 is SVGIG (reference sequence). The CDR3 region has the DNA TGTGCCTGGAGTGTACATGTTTGGGACACCCGACAAGAGACCCAGTACTTC. Amino acids: CAWSVHVWDTRQETQYF.

This chain connects TRBV4-2 to TRBJ1-3; a weak D match, TRBD1 (5 bases). The CDR3 runs to 17 residues. Trimming stripped 0 bases from V and 3 bases from J, with 15 bases between. The V gene's germline CDR1 is LGHNA and CDR2 YNFKEQ. In DNA form, the CDR3 reads TGTGCCAGCAGCCAAGATTTTGGGACGGCGTATGGAAACACCATATATTTT. It yields the protein CASSQDFGTAYGNTIYF.

The chain has TRBV4-3 and TRBJ2-1; maybe TRBD1 (6 bases). This CDR3 has 15 amino acids. Germline CDR1 LGHNA, CDR2 YSLEER. Trimming shortened V by 4 bases and J by 3 bases, and 13 bases separated the two germline ends. In DNA, the CDR3 is TGCGCCAGCAGCCGCCTAACGGACAGCTACAATGAGCAGTTCTTC. This translates into CASSRLTDSYNEQFF.

The rearrangement links TRBV27 to TRBJ2-7, with D possibly TRBD2 on 6 matching bases. The germline CDR1 and CDR2 sequences are MNHEY and SMNVEV (reference sequence). The germline V and J ends were trimmed by 1 base and 2 bases, with 12 bases remaining between them. The CDR3 consists of 15 residues. This CDR3 reads CASSLYAGWAYEQYF. DNA for the CDR3: TGTGCCAGCAGTTTATATGCGGGATGGGCCTACGAGCAGTACTTC.

The chain recombines TRBV7-8 with TRBJ2-7; 9 bases fit TRBD1. Trimming took 4 bases from V and 4 from J; bases not matched to a gene: 8. The CDR3 length is 15 residues. CDR1 is SGHVS, CDR2 FQNEAQ, per germline. CDR3 sequence (DNA): TGTGCCAGCAGCTCGCCGGGACAGGGTTGGTACGAGCAGTACTTC. This encodes CASSSPGQGWYEQYF.

V is TRBV4-3 and J is TRBJ2-2, with a tentative D call TRBD1 (6 bases). Trimming removed 1 base from V and 1 base from J, with 16 bases in between. CDR3 size: 18 residues. Germline V gene sequence: CDR1 LGHNA, CDR2 YSLEER. The CDR3 here is CASSQGTLKGQNTGELFF. CDR3 nucleotides: TGCGCCAGCAGCCAAGGTACCCTCAAGGGACAGAACACCGGGGAGCTGTTTTTT.

V and J are TRBV27 and TRBJ2-7; TRBD1 matches at 9 bases. The CDR3 is 17 residues long. Germline V gene sequence: CDR1 MNHEY, CDR2 SMNVEV (reference sequence). The ends lost 5 bases at V and 5 bases at J; junction bases unmatched: 16. Here the CDR3 DNA reads TGTGCCAGCAGTCCAATATCCACAGGGGGCCCTTCTGACGAGCAGTACTTC. This encodes CASSPISTGGPSDEQYF.

This chain joins TRBV4-3 and TRBJ2-7, with D perhaps matching TRBD1 (6 bases). V shed 0 bases and J shed 0 bases, with 27 bases lying between them. The germline V gene has CDR1 LGHNA and CDR2 YSLEER. The CDR3 extends over 21 amino acids. The CDR3 reads CASSQDPYRDIYDLSSYEQYF. The DNA for the CDR3 is TGCGCCAGCAGCCAAGATCCCTACCGGGACATATACGACCTTTCCTCCTACGAGCAGTACTTC.

The CDR3, as DNA: TGTGCCAGCACCACCCGGGCGGGAGTGGGCAATGAGCAGTTCTTC. Translated, it gives CASTTRAGVGNEQFF. The rearrangement links TRBV5-4 to TRBJ2-1, with 7 bases aligning to TRBD2. After removal of 6 bases from V and 6 bases from J, the junction contained 12 bases not matched to a gene. The germline gives CDR1 SGHNT, CDR2 YYREEE (reference sequence). The CDR3 consists of 15 residues.

V usage is TRBV7-9 and J usage is TRBJ2-3; 13 bases are shared with TRBD2. Germline V CDR1 and CDR2: SEHNR, FQNEAQ (reference sequence). This CDR3 is 18 amino acids long. The trim removed 0 bases at V and 5 bases at J, leaving 8 bases unmatched. CDR3 loop: CASSLARAWTSGRDTQYF. CDR3 sequence (DNA): TGTGCCAGCAGCTTAGCGCGGGCGTGGACTAGCGGGAGAGATACGCAGTATTTT.